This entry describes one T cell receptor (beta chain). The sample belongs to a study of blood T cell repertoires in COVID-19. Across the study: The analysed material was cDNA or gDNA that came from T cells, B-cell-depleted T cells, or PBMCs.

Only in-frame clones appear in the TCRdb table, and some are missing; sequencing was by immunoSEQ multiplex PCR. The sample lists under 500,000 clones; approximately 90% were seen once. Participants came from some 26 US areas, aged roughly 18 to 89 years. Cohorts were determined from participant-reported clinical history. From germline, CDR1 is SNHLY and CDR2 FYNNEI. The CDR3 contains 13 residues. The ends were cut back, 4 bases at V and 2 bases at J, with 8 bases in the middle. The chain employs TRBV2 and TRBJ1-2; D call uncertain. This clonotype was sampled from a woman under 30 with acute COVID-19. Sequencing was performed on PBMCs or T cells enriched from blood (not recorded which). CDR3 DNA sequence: TGTGCCAGCAGTGGGACGGGGAACTATGGCTACACCTTC. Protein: CASSGTGNYGYTF.